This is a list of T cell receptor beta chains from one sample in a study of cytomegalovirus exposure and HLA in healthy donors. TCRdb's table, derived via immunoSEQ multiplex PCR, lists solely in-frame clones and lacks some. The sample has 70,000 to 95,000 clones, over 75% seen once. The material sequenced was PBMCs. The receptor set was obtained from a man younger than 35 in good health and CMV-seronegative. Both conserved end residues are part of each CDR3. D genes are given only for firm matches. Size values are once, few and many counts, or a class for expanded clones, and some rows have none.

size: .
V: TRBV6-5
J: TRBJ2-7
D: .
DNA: TGTGCCAGCAGTTACTCATCAGGGCCTTACGAGCAGTACTTC
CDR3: CASSYSSGPYEQYF

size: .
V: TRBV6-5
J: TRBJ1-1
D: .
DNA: TGTGCCAGCAGTAGCCCCCTTTATGGTGAAGCTTTCTTT
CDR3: CASSSPLYGEAFF

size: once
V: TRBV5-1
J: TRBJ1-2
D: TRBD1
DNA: TGCGCCAGCAGCTACGGGACAGGCGGTCAGGGCTATGGCTACACCTTC
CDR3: CASSYGTGGQGYGYTF

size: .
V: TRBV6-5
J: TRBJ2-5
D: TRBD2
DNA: TGTGCCAGCAGTTACGGACTAGCGGTCTACCAAGAGACCCAGTACTTC
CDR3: CASSYGLAVYQETQYF

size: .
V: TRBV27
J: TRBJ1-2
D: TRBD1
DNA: TGTGCCAGCAGTCACAGGGGGAACTATGGCTACACCTTC
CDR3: CASSHRGNYGYTF

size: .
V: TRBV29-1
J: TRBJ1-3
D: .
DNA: TGCAGCGGAACTAGAGGCGTAGGGGGAAACACCATATATTTT
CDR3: CSGTRGVGGNTIYF

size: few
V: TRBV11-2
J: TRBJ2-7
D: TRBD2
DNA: TGTGCCAGCAGCTGGGCGGGGGGGCCCTACGAGCAGTACTTC
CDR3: CASSWAGGPYEQYF

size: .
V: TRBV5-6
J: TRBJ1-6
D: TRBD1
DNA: TGTGCCAGCAGCTTGAGGGACAGGGGTTGGTCATCCCTCCACTTT
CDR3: CASSLRDRGWSSLHF

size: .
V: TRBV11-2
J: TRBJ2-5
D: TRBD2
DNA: TGTGCCAGCAGCTTATCGGCGGGGGACCGGGGGACCCAGTACTTC
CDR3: CASSLSAGDRGTQYF

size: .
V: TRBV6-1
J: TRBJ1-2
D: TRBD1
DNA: TGTGCCAGCAGTGAAGCGGGGGACAGGGGAATCGCCTGGAGAGGCTACACCTTC
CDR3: CASSEAGDRGIAWRGYTF

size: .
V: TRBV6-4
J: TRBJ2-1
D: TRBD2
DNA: TGTGCCAGCAGAGAACTAGCGGGCGATCCTGGGGCTGAGCAGTTCTTC
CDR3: CASRELAGDPGAEQFF

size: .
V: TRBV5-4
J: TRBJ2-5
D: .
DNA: TGTGCCAGCAGCTGGGACTGGAGGAGGGAGACCCAGTACTTC
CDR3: CASSWDWRRETQYF

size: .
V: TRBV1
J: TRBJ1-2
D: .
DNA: TGCACCAGCAGCCAAGATGAGACGGGACAATCTTTCGGGTATGGCTACACCTTC
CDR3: CTSSQDETGQSFGYGYTF

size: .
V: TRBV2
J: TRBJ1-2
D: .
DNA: TGTGCCAGCATTAGCAGCAGGGGAAATGGCTACACCTTC
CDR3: CASISSRGNGYTF

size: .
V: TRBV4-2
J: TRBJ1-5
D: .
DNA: TGTGCCAGCAGCCGGAACAGGGCCAGCAATCAGCCCCAGCATTTT
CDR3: CASSRNRASNQPQHF

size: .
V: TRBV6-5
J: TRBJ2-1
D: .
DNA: TGTGCCAGCAGCGGGGGTTCCCCCTACAATGAGCAGTTCTTC
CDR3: CASSGGSPYNEQFF

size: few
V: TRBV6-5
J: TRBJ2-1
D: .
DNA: TGTGCCAGCAGTTACGGAGTTAGCAATGAGCAGTTCTTC
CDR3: CASSYGVSNEQFF

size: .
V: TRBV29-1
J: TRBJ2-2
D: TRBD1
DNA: TGCAGCGTTGGGGGACAGGAGATGTTGAACACCGGGGAGCTGTTTTTT
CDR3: CSVGGQEMLNTGELFF

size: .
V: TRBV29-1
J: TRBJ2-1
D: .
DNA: TGCAGCGTTGAAGGAGGGCCGCGGGGTAATGAGCAGTTCTTC
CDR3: CSVEGGPRGNEQFF

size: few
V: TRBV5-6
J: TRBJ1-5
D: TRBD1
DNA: TGTGCCAGCACCTCGACAGGGAGCAATCAGCCCCAGCATTTT
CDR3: CASTSTGSNQPQHF

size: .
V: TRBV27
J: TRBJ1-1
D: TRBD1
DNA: TGTGCCAGCAGTTCAGGGGACAGGGGGAGGACTGAAGCTTTCTTT
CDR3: CASSSGDRGRTEAFF

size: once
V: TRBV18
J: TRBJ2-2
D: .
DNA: TGTGCCAGCTCACCACGGGGCGGACGAAACACCGGGGAGCTGTTTTTT
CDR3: CASSPRGGRNTGELFF

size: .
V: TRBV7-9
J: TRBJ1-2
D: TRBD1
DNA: TGTGCCAGCAGCTTAAGGGAGACAGGGAGTAATGGCTACACCTTC
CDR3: CASSLRETGSNGYTF

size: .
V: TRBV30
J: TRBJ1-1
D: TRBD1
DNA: TGTGCCTGGAGTGTCACAGGGGCTGAAGCTTTCTTT
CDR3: CAWSVTGAEAFF

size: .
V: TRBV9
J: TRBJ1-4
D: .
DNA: TGTGCCAGCAGCAAAGCCGGAGGCCGCGCAACTAATGAAAAACTGTTTTTT
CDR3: CASSKAGGRATNEKLFF

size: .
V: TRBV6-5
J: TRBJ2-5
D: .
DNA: TGTGCCAGCAGTTCCCCCTCCGAGGGATTCCAAGAGACCCAGTACTTC
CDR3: CASSSPSEGFQETQYF

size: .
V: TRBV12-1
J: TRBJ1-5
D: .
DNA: TGTGCCAGCAGCTCCCCTTGGGCATACGGGCCCCAGCATTTT
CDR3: CASSSPWAYGPQHF

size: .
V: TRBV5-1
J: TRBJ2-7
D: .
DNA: TGCGCCAGCAGCTTGGACTACTCCTACGAGCAGTACTTC
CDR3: CASSLDYSYEQYF

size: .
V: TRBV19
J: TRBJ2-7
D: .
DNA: TGTGCCAGCTCCGAGGGATCCTACGAGCAGTACTTC
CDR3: CASSEGSYEQYF

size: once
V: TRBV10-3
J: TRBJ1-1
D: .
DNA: TGTGCCATCAGTGAGAGGGGCGGGGAGAACACTGAAGCTTTCTTT
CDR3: CAISERGGENTEAFF

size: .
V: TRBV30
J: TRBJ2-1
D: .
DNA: TGTGCCTGGACATCTAGCGTTCTTAATGAGCAGTTCTTC
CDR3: CAWTSSVLNEQFF

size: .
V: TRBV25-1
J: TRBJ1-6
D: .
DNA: TGTGCCAGCAGTGAAGCCCGGAGCTCCTATAATTCACCCCTCCACTTT
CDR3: CASSEARSSYNSPLHF

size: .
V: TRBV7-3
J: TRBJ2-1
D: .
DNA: TGTGCCAGCAGCTCCGACACTTACAATGAGCAGTTCTTC
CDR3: CASSSDTYNEQFF

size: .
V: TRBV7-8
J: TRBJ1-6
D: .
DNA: TGTGCCAGCAGCTTAGCGATAGCGTCCGGAGATAATTCACCCCTCCACTTT
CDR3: CASSLAIASGDNSPLHF

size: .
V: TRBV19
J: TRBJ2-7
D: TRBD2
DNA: TGTGCCAGTAGCCGACTAGGGACTAGCGGGCGTCTTATCTCCTACGAGCAGTACTTC
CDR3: CASSRLGTSGRLISYEQYF

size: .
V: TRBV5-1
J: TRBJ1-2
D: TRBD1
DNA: TGCGCCAGCAGCTTCGGACAGGGGACCTATGGCTACACCTTC
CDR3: CASSFGQGTYGYTF

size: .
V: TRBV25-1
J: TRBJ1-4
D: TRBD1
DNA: TGTGCCAGCTCGGGACAGCTTAATGAAAAACTGTTTTTT
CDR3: CASSGQLNEKLFF

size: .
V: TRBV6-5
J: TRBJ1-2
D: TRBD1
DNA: TGTGCCAGCAGTTACTCGGGGACAGGAGAGCGGCACACCTTC
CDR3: CASSYSGTGERHTF

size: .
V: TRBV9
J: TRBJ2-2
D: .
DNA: TGTGCCAGCAGCGTAGCAAGAAGCGGGGGGGAGCTGTTTTTT
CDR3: CASSVARSGGELFF

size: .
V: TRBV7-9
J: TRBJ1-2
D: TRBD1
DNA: TGTGCCAGCAGCGCGCGACAGGGGGGGGATGGCTACACCTTC
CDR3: CASSARQGGDGYTF

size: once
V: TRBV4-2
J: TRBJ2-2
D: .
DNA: TGTGCCAGCAGCCAAGTACGCGGGGGCGACACCGGGGAGCTGTTTTTT
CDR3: CASSQVRGGDTGELFF

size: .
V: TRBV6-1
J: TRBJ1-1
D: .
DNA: TGTGCCAGCGTCGGCGTATGGGGGGGCACTGAAGCTTTCTTT
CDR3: CASVGVWGGTEAFF

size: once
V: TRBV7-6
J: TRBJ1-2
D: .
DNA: TGTGCCAGCAGCCCCCTGGGAGGGTCGCGTGGCTACACCTTC
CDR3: CASSPLGGSRGYTF

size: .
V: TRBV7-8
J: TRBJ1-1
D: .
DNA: TGTGCCAGCAGCTCCCTCGGGACTGAAGCTTTCTTT
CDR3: CASSSLGTEAFF

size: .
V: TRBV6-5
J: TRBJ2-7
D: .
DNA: TGTGCCAGCAGCGGACAGCCATACGAGCAGTACTTC
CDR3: CASSGQPYEQYF

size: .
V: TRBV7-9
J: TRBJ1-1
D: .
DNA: TGTGCCAGCAGCCGAGAGGACACTGAAGCTTTCTTT
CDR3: CASSREDTEAFF

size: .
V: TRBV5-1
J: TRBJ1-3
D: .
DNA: TGCGCCAGCAGCTTGGTACAGGGCCTCTCTGGAAACACCATATATTTT
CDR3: CASSLVQGLSGNTIYF

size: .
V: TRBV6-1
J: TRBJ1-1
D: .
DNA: TGTGCCAGCAGTGAAGCGGGGGGGAACACTGAAGCTTTCTTT
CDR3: CASSEAGGNTEAFF

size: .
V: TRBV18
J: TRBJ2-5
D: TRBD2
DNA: TGTGCCAGCTCACCTCCCGCTAGCGGGGGAGAGACCCAGTACTTC
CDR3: CASSPPASGGETQYF

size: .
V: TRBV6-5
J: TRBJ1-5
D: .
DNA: TGTGCCAGCAGTTACTCGTGGGGGGGAGCTCAGCCCCAGCATTTT
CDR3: CASSYSWGGAQPQHF

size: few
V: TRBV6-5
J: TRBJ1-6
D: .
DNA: TGTGCCAGCAGTTACTCACAGGTCTATAATTCACCCCTCCACTTT
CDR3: CASSYSQVYNSPLHF

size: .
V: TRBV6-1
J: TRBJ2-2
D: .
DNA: TGTGCCAGCAGTGAAGAGGTTAGGAGCACCGGGGAGCTGTTTTTT
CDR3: CASSEEVRSTGELFF

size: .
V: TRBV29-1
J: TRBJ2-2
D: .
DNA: TGCAGCTCCTCAGGCCTCACCGGGGAGCTGTTTTTT
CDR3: CSSSGLTGELFF

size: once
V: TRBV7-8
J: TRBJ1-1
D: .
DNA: TGTGCCAGCAGCCCCCAGGGCCCCCGGAACACTGAAGCTTTCTTT
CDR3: CASSPQGPRNTEAFF

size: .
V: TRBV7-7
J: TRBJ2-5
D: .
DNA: TGTGCTAGCAGCGCGTCCAGGCAGGAGGGAGAGACCCAGTACTTC
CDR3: CASSASRQEGETQYF